This T cell receptor beta chain was found in a study of Graves' ophthalmopathy and Graves' hyperthyroidism. On the study more broadly: Blood was drawn at initial diagnosis, before any treatment. General study findings and limits: Ophthalmopathy progression prediction by the model yielded a sensitivity of 55% to 71% and a specificity of roughly 72%.

For repertoire sequencing, the TCR beta CDR3 regions were amplified from RNA transcripts. An initial RT-PCR round employing HTBI primers preceded a second-round multiplex PCR. TCRdb passed the multiplex PCR reads through MiXCR, listing each CDR3 protein once. Of 260,000 or so distinct CDR3 sequences listed, 45% are singletons. Trimming took 8 bases from V and 0 from J; bases not matched to a gene: 8. CDR3 length: 16 residues. Germline V lookup: CDR1 KGHDR, CDR2 SFDVKD. Details on this clonotype: Its matching antigen is unknown.

For donors with ophthalmopathy, the disease showed moderate-to-severe activity, reached CAS ≥3 and NOSPECS ≥4, and had lasted under 3 months. PBMCs were obtained from 9 to 10 ml of fresh peripheral blood. The sequencing sample was made of peripheral blood. V usage is TRBV24-1 and J usage is TRBJ2-7; TRBD2 matches at 11 bases. The receptor comes from an adult man with Graves' ophthalmopathy. The CDR3 loop reads CATMGPGTSGSYEQYF. The CDR3 nucleotides are TGTGCCACCATGGGGCCGGGGACTAGCGGCTCCTACGAGCAGTACTTC.